These 5 T cell receptor beta chains came from one sample sequenced in a study of shared clonotypes between healthy human individuals. Generated by immunoSEQ multiplex PCR, the TCRdb table keeps only in-frame clones and is missing some. This table has more than 1,200,000 clones, approximately 98.5% appearing once. Sequenced sample: naive CD4+ T cells sorted from blood. Subset: CD45RA+ positively selected. The source of these receptors is a man in his thirties or forties in good health.

A remark on this clone: A read error may account for a junction end that differs from germline. This chain connects TRBV11-2 to TRBJ2-7; D ambiguous. The CDR3 runs 14 residues. Germline V gives CDR1 SGHAT, CDR2 FQNNGV. The CDR3 DNA reads TGTGCCAGCAGCTTAACCAGTCTCTCCGACGAGCAGTACTTC. It codes for CASSLTSLSDEQYF.

This clone was counted once. The chain joins TRBV30 to TRBJ1-3, with TRBD1 matching over 10 bases. Trimming cost V 4 bases and J 2 bases; bases outside gene matches: 17. This CDR3 is built from 19 residues. CDR1 and CDR2 (germline): GTSNPN, SVGIG (reference sequence). The CDR3 coding sequence is TGTGCCTGGACAGGAGAGCCCGGGACAGGGGATGATCCTGGAAACACCATATATTTT. Its translation is CAWTGEPGTGDDPGNTIYF.

This chain links TRBV18 with TRBJ2-7; D remains ambiguous. CDR3 length equals 13 residues. Looked up from germline, CDR1 is KGHSH and CDR2 is LQKENI. V was shortened by 2 bases and J by 3 bases, with 8 bases between the two germline ends. The CDR3 DNA reads TGTGCCAGCTCACCAGCTTTCAACTACGAGCAGTACTTC. Amino acid sequence: CASSPAFNYEQYF.

Comments on this clone: Within the sample, other DNA sequences also encode this same CDR3. The gene calls are TRBV18 and TRBJ2-3, with 9 bases that match TRBD2. The CDR3 is 15 amino acids. J lost 2 bases, V lost 3 bases, and 3 bases had no gene match. CDR1 and CDR2 from the germline V gene are KGHSH and LQKENI. The CDR3 loop reads CASSPLAGATDTQYF. The CDR3 coding sequence is TGTGCCAGCTCACCCTTAGCGGGAGCCACAGATACGCAGTATTTT.

This chain links TRBV11-3 with TRBJ2-1; 13 bases agree with TRBD2. Germline assignment: CDR1 SGHNT and CDR2 YENEEA. The J segment lost 13 bases and the V segment lost 3 bases, leaving 9 bases of the junction unmatched. The CDR3 has 15 amino acids. CDR3 nucleotide sequence: TGTGCCAGCAGCTTCGACGGGACTAGCGGGACTCGACAGTTCTTC. Residues: CASSFDGTSGTRQFF.